These 18 T cell receptor beta chains were sequenced from one sample in a study of PD-1 blockade in classical Hodgkin lymphoma. Every one of the patients relapsed after autologous stem cell transplantation (brentuximab vedotin exposure was variable). TCRdb's copy holds only in-frame clones and misses some; the assay was immunoSEQ multiplex PCR. The sample shows some 100,000 clones, approximately 90% of them seen only once. The input for sequencing was peripheral blood mononuclear cells (PBMCs), taken before the second cycle of nivolumab. All receptors derive from a human donor with classical Hodgkin lymphoma.

In its sample, this clone was seen a few times. The V call is TRBV30, the J call TRBJ1-5; no clear D. CDR1 is GTSNPN, CDR2 SVGIG, per germline (reference sequence). CDR3 length: 14 amino acids. The V end was cut by 4 bases, the J end by 1 base, with 11 bases between. The CDR3, as DNA: TGTGCCTGGACTCTGGGCCCAAGCAATCAGCCCCAGCATTTT. This codes for CAWTLGPSNQPQHF.

The chain combines TRBV14 with TRBJ2-5; TRBD2 aligns across 8 bases. The CDR3 runs to 18 residues. J lost 5 bases, V lost 2 bases, and 16 bases had no gene match. Germline V gene data show CDR1 as SGHDN and CDR2 as FVKESK. The CDR3 spells CASSQKLFSGVGEETQYF. The DNA of the CDR3 is TGTGCCAGCAGCCAAAAACTCTTTAGCGGGGTAGGAGAGGAGACCCAGTACTTC.

V gene TRBV7-2 combines with J gene TRBJ2-4; D uncertain. The CDR3 is 14 amino acids. Germline loops: CDR1 SGHTA, CDR2 FQGNSA. Trimming took 5 bases from V and 0 from J, leaving 8 bases between them. The CDR3 loop is CASSKGLAKNIQYF. In DNA form, the CDR3 reads TGTGCCAGCAGCAAAGGCTTAGCCAAAAACATTCAGTACTTC.

In DNA form, the CDR3 reads TGTGCCAGCAGCTCGAGGGTAGGCGAGCAGTACTTC. Amino acids: CASSSRVGEQYF. The chain has TRBV7-2 and TRBJ2-7; D is possibly TRBD2 (5 bases). V lost 4 bases and J 6 bases, leaving 10 bases between the germline ends. Germline V lookup: CDR1 SGHTA, CDR2 FQGNSA. The CDR3 covers 12 residues.

The gene calls are TRBV10-3 and TRBJ2-5, with a tentative D call TRBD2 (5 bases). Per germline, CDR1 ENHRY and CDR2 SYGVKD. CDR3 length: 13 residues. V was pared by 2 bases and J by 1 base, with 5 bases between. The CDR3 reads CAISEGLQETQYF. CDR3 nucleotide sequence: TGTGCCATCAGTGAGGGACTCCAAGAGACCCAGTACTTC.

The V gene is TRBV5-5, the J gene TRBJ1-1; D may be TRBD1 (5 bases). The V gene lost 3 bases and the J gene lost 1 base, with 10 bases spanning the gap. Per the germline V gene, CDR1 is SGHKS and CDR2 is YYEKEE (reference sequence). CDR3 length: 14 amino acids. In DNA, the CDR3 is TGTGCCAGCAGCTCCCCCCAGGGGAACACTGAAGCTTTCTTT. This translates into CASSSPQGNTEAFF.

This sequence joins TRBV5-1 and TRBJ1-4; maybe TRBD1 (6 bases). The CDR3 runs to 12 residues. The V and J ends lost 2 bases and 8 bases respectively, with 7 bases between them. In germline, CDR1 is SGHRS, CDR2 YFSETQ. CDR3 in amino acids: CASSLTGEKLFF. The CDR3 coding sequence is TGCGCCAGCAGCTTAACAGGGGAAAAACTGTTTTTT.

V gene TRBV2 combines with J gene TRBJ2-5; 8 positions agree with TRBD2. The CDR3 runs to 14 residues. Per germline, CDR1 SNHLY and CDR2 FYNNEI. Losses at the gene ends were 6 bases for V and 1 base for J; bases not matched to a gene: 4. CDR3 sequence: CASRPTSGQETQYF. Written as DNA, the CDR3 is TGTGCCAGCAGACCTACTAGCGGCCAAGAGACCCAGTACTTC.

V usage is TRBV10-3 and J usage is TRBJ1-2; D gene ambiguous. The germline gives CDR1 ENHRY, CDR2 SYGVKD. The CDR3 extends over 14 amino acids. Deletions cut 2 bases from V and 0 bases from J, with 7 bases between. CDR3 sequence reads: CAISERHSNYGYTF. CDR3 bases: TGTGCCATCAGTGAGAGACACTCTAACTATGGCTACACCTTC.

This chain joins TRBV28 and TRBJ1-1; no reliable D call. This CDR3 is built from 12 residues. Germline-derived CDR1 and CDR2 are MDHEN and SYDVKM. Trimming pared 6 bases from V and 4 bases from J, leaving 9 bases between. This CDR3 is CASSPGATEAFF. The CDR3 bases are TGTGCCAGCAGCCCTGGCGCCACTGAAGCTTTCTTT.

The V gene is TRBV6-4, the J gene TRBJ1-6, with D perhaps matching TRBD1 (5 bases). The CDR3 totals 14 residues. Germline CDR1 reads MRHNA; CDR2 reads SNTAGT. V was trimmed by 4 bases and J by 6 bases, leaving 10 bases between them. The CDR3 spells CASSAGRPNSPLHF. In DNA form, the CDR3 reads TGTGCCAGCAGTGCGGGACGGCCTAATTCACCCCTCCACTTT.

The chain combines TRBV6-4 with TRBJ1-1; unclear D gene. The CDR3 runs to 13 residues. Germline V gene data show CDR1 as MRHNA and CDR2 as SNTAGT. V was pared by 6 bases and J by 0 bases, with 8 bases between. CDR3 nucleotides: TGTGCCAGCAGGCCCTACATGAACACTGAAGCTTTCTTT. Translating it yields CASRPYMNTEAFF.

The J gene is TRBJ1-3, the V gene TRBV4-2; D may be TRBD1 (6 bases). Germline CDR1 reads LGHNA; CDR2 reads YNFKEQ. With 0 bases removed from V and 2 bases from J, the gap between germline ends came to 23 bases. The CDR3 length is 20 residues. CDR3 region: CASSQEGGGAIRRAGNTIYF. The CDR3 coding sequence is TGTGCCAGCAGCCAAGAGGGAGGGGGGGCTATTAGACGGGCTGGAAACACCATATATTTT.

This clone was observed a handful of times. This rearrangement joins TRBV4-3 to TRBJ2-6; D is uncertain. CDR3 length equals 17 residues. Germline V gives CDR1 LGHNA, CDR2 YSLEER. The V end was cut by 1 base, the J end by 2 bases, with 12 bases between. The CDR3 region has the DNA TGCGCCAGCAGCCAAGGGGGTTCCTTTACTGGGGCCAACGTCCTGACTTTC. Amino acids: CASSQGGSFTGANVLTF.

The chain carries TRBV18 and TRBJ1-5; 9 bases align to TRBD1. From germline, CDR1 is KGHSH and CDR2 LQKENI. With V trimmed by 4 bases and J by 6 bases, 10 bases remained unmatched. The CDR3 consists of 16 residues. CDR3 nucleotides: TGTGCCAGCTCACGGTCCGGGACAGGGTCTGGTCAGCCCCAGCATTTT. This sequence encodes CASSRSGTGSGQPQHF. Looking up the rest from reference TRBV18 and TRBJ1-5 gives the full variable domain: NAGVMQNPRHLVRRRGQEARLRCSPMKGHSHVYWYRQLPEEGLKFMVYLQKENIIDESGMPKERFSAEFPKEGPSILRIQQVVRGDSAAYFCASSRSGTGSGQPQHFGDGTRLSIL.

The chain joins TRBV19 to TRBJ1-2; D uncertain. Germline CDR1 LNHDA, CDR2 SQIVND (reference sequence). With 1 base removed from V and 4 bases from J, the gap between germline ends came to 7 bases. There are 13 residues in the CDR3. The CDR3 here is CASSIGIAYGYTF. The DNA of the CDR3 is TGTGCCAGTAGTATAGGGATCGCCTATGGCTACACCTTC.

The rearrangement uses TRBV6-5 and TRBJ2-1; 10 bases match TRBD2. The CDR3 loop spans 16 amino acids. V lost 2 bases to trimming and J lost 3 bases; unmatched junction nucleotides: 4. Germline CDR1 MNHEY, CDR2 SVGAGI. As DNA, the CDR3 is TGTGCCAGCAGTTACGCTAGCGGGGGAGTCTACAATGAGCAGTTCTTC. It is translated as CASSYASGGVYNEQFF.

This rearrangement joins TRBV7-6 to TRBJ2-7; no reliable D call. The germline V gene has CDR1 SGHVS and CDR2 FNYEAQ. CDR3 length equals 14 residues. The V gene lost 1 base and the J gene lost 0 bases, with 7 bases spanning the gap. In DNA form, the CDR3 reads TGTGCCAGCAGCTTAGAGGTCAGCTCCTACGAGCAGTACTTC. As protein: CASSLEVSSYEQYF.